A single sample gave rise to the 9 T cell receptor beta chains below, sequenced in a study of PD-1 blockade in classical Hodgkin lymphoma. Noted time point: cycle 4 day 1 (C4D1), after six to seven weeks of nivolumab. Each patient relapsed following autologous stem cell transplantation, and prior brentuximab vedotin exposure differed. Some clones are missing from TCRdb's copy, which holds only in-frame ones; the method was immunoSEQ multiplex PCR. Altogether roughly 40,000 clones are present, around 64% being singletons, with the ten largest covering around 3%. Sequences were derived from peripheral blood mononuclear cells (PBMCs), sampled before the fourth cycle of nivolumab. The receptors here all came from a human donor with classical Hodgkin lymphoma.

The CDR3 DNA reads as TGTGCCAGCAGTTTATCGTATGGGGGATCCTACGAGCAGTACTTC. Translation gives CASSLSYGGSYEQYF. The genes are TRBV27 and TRBJ2-7; D is perhaps TRBD1 or TRBD2 (5 bases each). Between the trimmed V and J ends, which lost 0 bases and 1 base, there was a span of 10 bases. The CDR3 runs to 15 residues. Germline-derived CDR1 and CDR2 are MNHEY and SMNVEV (reference sequence).

The chain links TRBV7-9 to TRBJ1-3, with TRBD1 identical over 7 bases. The ends lost 5 bases at V and 2 bases at J; junction bases unmatched: 3. CDR1 SEHNR and CDR2 FQNEAQ come from the germline V gene (reference sequence). This CDR3 spans 14 amino acids. CDR3 residues: CASSPTGAGNTIYF. For the CDR3, the DNA is TGTGCCAGCAGCCCCACAGGGGCTGGAAACACCATATATTTT.

The CDR3 DNA is TGTGCCAGCAGCCCCGGCAGGGAAGGGGTCTACACCTTC. Protein sequence: CASSPGREGVYTF. The V gene is TRBV9, the J gene TRBJ1-2; D perhaps matches TRBD1 (5 bases). CDR1 is SGDLS and CDR2 is YYNGEE in the germline V gene. The V and J ends lost 4 bases and 10 bases respectively, with 17 bases between them. The CDR3 is 13 residues long.

This clone was counted a few times. The chain joins TRBV19 to TRBJ2-7; possibly TRBD1 or TRBD2 for D (6 bases each). Trimming removed 5 bases from V and 5 bases from J, with 13 bases in between. Germline loops: CDR1 LNHDA, CDR2 SQIVND (reference sequence). This CDR3 has 13 residues. CDR3 amino acids: CASSEWGANEQYF. The CDR3 bases are TGTGCCAGTAGTGAGTGGGGGGCAAACGAGCAGTACTTC.

V usage is TRBV5-8 and J usage is TRBJ2-7; 9 positions agree with TRBD2. The CDR3 consists of 18 residues. J lost 3 bases, V lost 1 base, and 14 bases had no gene match. Per germline, CDR1 SGHTS and CDR2 YDEGEE. CDR3 region: CASSLRVSGRAMVYEQYF. CDR3 DNA: TGTGCCAGCAGCTTGAGGGTTAGCGGGAGAGCTATGGTCTACGAGCAGTACTTC.

The rearrangement joins TRBV6-5 to TRBJ1-2; D is ambiguous. CDR1 and CDR2 from the germline V gene are MNHEY and SVGAGI. V lost 0 bases to trimming and J lost 2 bases, with 4 bases between them. The CDR3 covers 13 residues. The CDR3 loop reads CASSYSGNYGYTF. DNA for the CDR3: TGTGCCAGCAGTTACTCAGGGAACTATGGCTACACCTTC.

V gene TRBV27 combines with J gene TRBJ1-2; 9 nucleotides line up with TRBD1. The CDR3 is 21 residues long. The trim removed 5 bases at V and 6 bases at J, leaving 28 bases unmatched. Germline V gene sequence: CDR1 MNHEY, CDR2 SMNVEV (reference sequence). The CDR3 sequence: CASSPFSTSFVGTGKRDGYTF. For the CDR3, the DNA is TGTGCCAGCAGTCCTTTCTCAACCTCGTTTGTTGGGACAGGGAAGAGGGATGGCTACACCTTC.

This clone is classed as medium-sized. The chain combines TRBV15 with TRBJ2-7; D gene ambiguous. The CDR3 extends over 12 amino acids. Germline CDR1 LNHNV, CDR2 YYDKDF (reference sequence). The germline V and J ends were trimmed by 4 bases and 0 bases, with 4 bases remaining between them. Written as DNA, the CDR3 is TGTGCCACCAGCACGGACTCCTACGAGCAGTACTTC. Residues: CATSTDSYEQYF.

This rearrangement joins TRBV18 to TRBJ1-2; TRBD1 aligns across 9 bases. After removal of 0 bases from V and 3 bases from J, the junction contained 2 bases not matched to a gene. Germline-derived CDR1 and CDR2 are KGHSH and LQKENI. This CDR3 contains 15 residues. The DNA for the CDR3 is TGTGCCAGCTCACCACCGGACAGGGGTGACTATGGCTACACCTTC. Translation: CASSPPDRGDYGYTF.